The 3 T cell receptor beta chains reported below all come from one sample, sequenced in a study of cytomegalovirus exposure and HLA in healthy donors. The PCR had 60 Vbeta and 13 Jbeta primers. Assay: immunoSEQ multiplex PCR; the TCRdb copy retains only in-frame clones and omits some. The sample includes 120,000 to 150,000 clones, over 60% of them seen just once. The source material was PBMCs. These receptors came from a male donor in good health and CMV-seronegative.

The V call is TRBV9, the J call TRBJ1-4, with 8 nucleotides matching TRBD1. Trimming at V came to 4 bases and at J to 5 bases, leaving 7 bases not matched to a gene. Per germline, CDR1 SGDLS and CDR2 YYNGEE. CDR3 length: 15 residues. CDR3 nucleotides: TGTGCCAGCAGCCTTCGGACAGGGACGAATGAAAAACTGTTTTTT. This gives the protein CASSLRTGTNEKLFF.

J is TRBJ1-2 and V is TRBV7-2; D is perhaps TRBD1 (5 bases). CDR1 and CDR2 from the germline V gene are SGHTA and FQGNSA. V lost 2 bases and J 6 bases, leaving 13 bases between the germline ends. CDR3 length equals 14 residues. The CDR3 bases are TGTGCCAGCAGCTTATCAAGGGGCGGGGATGGCTACACCTTC. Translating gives CASSLSRGGDGYTF.

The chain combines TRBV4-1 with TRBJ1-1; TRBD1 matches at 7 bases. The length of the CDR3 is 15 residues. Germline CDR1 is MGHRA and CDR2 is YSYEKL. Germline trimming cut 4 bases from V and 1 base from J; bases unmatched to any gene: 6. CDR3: CASSLTGERNTEAFF. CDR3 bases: TGCGCCAGCAGCCTCACAGGGGAGAGGAACACTGAAGCTTTCTTT.